Below, 2 T cell receptor beta chains from the same sample are listed, as sequenced in a study of blood T cell repertoires in COVID-19. The data were produced by immunoSEQ multiplex PCR, yet TCRdb's version contains in-frame clones alone and is incomplete. The sample yields some 200,000 clones, roughly nine tenths seen once. Material: peripheral blood. Source of these receptors: a woman aged 60 to 75 with COVID-19, enrolled during active disease.

V is TRBV5-8 and J is TRBJ1-1; weak D call: TRBD1 (6 bases). The germline V gene has CDR1 SGHTS and CDR2 YDEGEE. With 2 bases removed from V and 1 base from J, the gap between germline ends came to 12 bases. The CDR3 extends over 15 amino acids. CDR3 sequence reads: CASSFPGHPNTEAFF. CDR3 DNA sequence: TGTGCCAGCAGCTTTCCGGGACACCCGAACACTGAAGCTTTCTTT.

The sample holds one count of this clone. The chain couples TRBV7-8 to TRBJ1-3; D gene unclear. Trimming left V 4 bases short and J 0 bases short, with 10 bases between. The CDR3 has 15 amino acids. CDR1 is SGHVS, CDR2 FQNEAQ, per germline. The CDR3 sequence: CASSSIKSSGNTIYF. CDR3 sequence (DNA): TGTGCCAGCAGCTCAATAAAGAGCTCTGGAAACACCATATATTTT.